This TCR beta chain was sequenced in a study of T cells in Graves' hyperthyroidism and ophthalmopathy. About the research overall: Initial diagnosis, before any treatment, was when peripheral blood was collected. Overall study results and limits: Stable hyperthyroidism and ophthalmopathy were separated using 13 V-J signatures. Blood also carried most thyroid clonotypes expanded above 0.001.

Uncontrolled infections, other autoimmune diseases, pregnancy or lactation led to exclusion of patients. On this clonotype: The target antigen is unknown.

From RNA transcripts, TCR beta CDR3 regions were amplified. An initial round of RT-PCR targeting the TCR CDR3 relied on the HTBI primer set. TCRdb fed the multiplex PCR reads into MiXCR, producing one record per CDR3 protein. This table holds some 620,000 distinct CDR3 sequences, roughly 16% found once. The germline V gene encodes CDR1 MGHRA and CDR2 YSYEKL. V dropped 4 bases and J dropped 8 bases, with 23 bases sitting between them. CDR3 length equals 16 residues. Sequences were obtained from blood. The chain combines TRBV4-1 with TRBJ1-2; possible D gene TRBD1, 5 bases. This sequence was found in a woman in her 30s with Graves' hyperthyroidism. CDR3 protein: CASSRQGGTSPRGYTF. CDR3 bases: TGCGCCAGCAGCCGCCAAGGTGGGACGTCCCCTCGGGGCTACACCTTC.